The 22 T cell receptor beta chains below all came from one sample that was sequenced in a study of cytomegalovirus exposure and HLA in healthy donors. It was with 60 Vbeta and 13 Jbeta primers that the PCR ran. Assay used: immunoSEQ multiplex PCR; TCRdb lists only in-frame clones, some missing. This sample yields approximately 120,000 clones, of which around 74% are seen a single time; 4% to 5% belongs to the top ten. Sequences were obtained from PBMCs. The receptor set was obtained from a woman in her forties or fifties in good health and CMV-seropositive.

The V gene is TRBV4-1, the J gene TRBJ1-2, with 10 bases lining up with TRBD1. Trimming removed 2 bases from V and 2 bases from J; junction bases left unmatched: 5. The CDR3 extends over 16 amino acids. CDR1 is MGHRA and CDR2 is YSYEKL in the germline V gene. For the CDR3, the DNA is TGCGCCAGCAGCCAACCCGCGGGACAGGGGAACTATGGCTACACCTTC. It specifies CASSQPAGQGNYGYTF.

The V and J genes are TRBV7-9 and TRBJ1-3; 7 bases fit TRBD1. The CDR3 runs to 15 residues. Germline V gene data show CDR1 as SEHNR and CDR2 as FQNEAQ (reference sequence). J gave up 3 bases and V 3 bases, and 5 bases lay outside the gene matches. The CDR3 nucleotides read TGTGCCAGCAGCTTGAACAGGGGAAGTGGAAACACCATATATTTT. Translating gives CASSLNRGSGNTIYF.

This chain links TRBV7-2 with TRBJ2-7; 10 positions match TRBD2. The CDR3 totals 14 residues. Germline trimming cut 4 bases from V and 2 bases from J; bases unmatched to any gene: 2. CDR1 and CDR2 from the germline V gene are SGHTA and FQGNSA. This CDR3 reads CASSSSGRTYEQYF. CDR3 coding DNA: TGTGCCAGCAGCTCTAGCGGGAGAACCTACGAGCAGTACTTC.

The chain couples TRBV5-4 to TRBJ2-1; 8 nucleotides match TRBD1. Germline loops: CDR1 SGHNT, CDR2 YYREEE (reference sequence). V trimming: 3 bases; J trimming: 3 bases; junction bases outside the gene matches: 5. The CDR3 is made up of 15 amino acids. The CDR3 DNA sequence: TGTGCCAGCAGCTGGGGGACAGGCCGCTACAATGAGCAGTTCTTC. This gives the protein CASSWGTGRYNEQFF.

The V gene is TRBV2, the J gene TRBJ1-5; D is unresolved. The CDR3 consists of 13 residues. V was cut by 3 bases and J by 7 bases, with 10 bases left in between. CDR1 SNHLY and CDR2 FYNNEI come from the germline V gene. CDR3 nucleotide sequence: TGTGCCAGCAGTGATCGGGTCTACCAGCCCCAGCATTTT. Protein sequence: CASSDRVYQPQHF.

CDR3 protein: CASSQPKQGSTGELFF. The DNA of the CDR3 is TGTGCCAGCAGCCAACCAAAACAGGGTTCAACCGGGGAGCTGTTTTTT. The chain recombines TRBV4-2 with TRBJ2-2; TRBD1 is a possible D gene (6 bases). Germline lookup yields CDR1 LGHNA and CDR2 YNFKEQ. The V and J ends lost 2 bases and 5 bases respectively, with 15 bases between them. This CDR3 is 16 amino acids long.

V and J are TRBV28 and TRBJ1-3; a weak D match, TRBD1 (6 bases). This CDR3 is 15 amino acids long. V dropped 1 base and J dropped 2 bases, with 9 bases sitting between them. Germline CDR1 reads MDHEN; CDR2 reads SYDVKM. CDR3 region: CASSLSRGTGNTIYF. CDR3 nucleotide sequence: TGTGCCAGCAGTTTATCCAGGGGAACTGGAAACACCATATATTTT.

The rearrangement links TRBV6-6 to TRBJ1-4; 8 bases agree with TRBD1. The CDR3 runs to 15 residues. Per germline, CDR1 MNHNY and CDR2 SVGAGI (reference sequence). The V gene end was trimmed by 5 bases and the J gene end by 1 base; junction bases not matched to a gene: 3. The CDR3 region has the DNA TGTGCCAGCAGTCCTGGACAGGGAACTAATGAAAAACTGTTTTTT. This codes for CASSPGQGTNEKLFF.

This sequence joins TRBV4-1 and TRBJ2-7; 7 bases agree with TRBD2. Germline CDR1 MGHRA, CDR2 YSYEKL. With 3 bases clipped from V and 2 bases from J, the junction kept 4 bases outside the gene matches. This CDR3 is 14 amino acids long. CDR3: CASSQGRVPYEQYF. The CDR3 nucleotides are TGCGCCAGCAGCCAGGGGAGGGTACCCTACGAGCAGTACTTC.

The chain employs TRBV19 and TRBJ1-2; D might be TRBD1 (6 bases). Germline loops: CDR1 LNHDA, CDR2 SQIVND (reference sequence). There are 13 residues in the CDR3. The V and J ends lost 7 bases and 8 bases respectively, with 17 bases between them. CDR3 in DNA: TGTGCCAGTAAACCCGAGGGGGTACGCGGCTACACCTTC. This codes for CASKPEGVRGYTF.

The V call is TRBV7-9, the J call TRBJ1-1; D ambiguous. CDR1 SEHNR and CDR2 FQNEAQ come from the germline V gene (reference sequence). This CDR3 is built from 11 residues. Trimming shortened V by 6 bases and J by 7 bases, and 9 bases separated the two germline ends. CDR3 loop: CASREDLEAFF. In DNA form, the CDR3 reads TGTGCCAGCAGGGAGGACCTTGAAGCTTTCTTT. Combining the CDR3 with reference TRBV7-9 and TRBJ1-1 gives the whole variable domain DTGVSQNPRHKITKRGQNVTFRCDPISEHNRLYWYRQTLGQGPEFLTYFQNEAQLEKSRLLSDRFSAERPKGSFSTLEIQRTEQGDSAMYLCASREDLEAFFGQGTRLTVV.

The chain carries TRBV2 and TRBJ1-2, with 7 nucleotides matching TRBD1. The CDR3 totals 12 residues. J lost 5 bases, V lost 9 bases, and 6 bases had no gene match. From germline, CDR1 is SNHLY and CDR2 FYNNEI. CDR3 coding DNA: TGTGCCAGTTTGACAGGGCCGTATGGCTACACCTTC. This translates into CASLTGPYGYTF.

Comment on this clone: One end of the junction is discordant with germline, which a read error may explain. The chain combines TRBV2 with TRBJ2-3; tentatively, D is TRBD1 (6 bases). There are 13 residues in the CDR3. CDR1 and CDR2 (germline): SNHLY, FYNNEI. CDR3: CASSEVQQGKYLF. DNA for the CDR3: TGTGCCAGCAGTGAAGTCCAACAGGGAAAATATCTCTTT.

The chain couples TRBV15 to TRBJ2-7; D is possibly TRBD2 (7 bases). CDR1 and CDR2 from the germline V gene are LNHNV and YYDKDF (reference sequence). The CDR3 is made up of 16 amino acids. V lost 0 bases and J 5 bases, leaving 17 bases between the germline ends. CDR3 DNA: TGTGCCACCAGCAGAGACCGTGGGGGGGGCCGGGACGAGCAGTACTTC. Translation gives CATSRDRGGGRDEQYF.

The rearrangement uses TRBV7-2 and TRBJ2-7, with 9 nucleotides matching TRBD2. Per germline, CDR1 SGHTA and CDR2 FQGNSA. V was pared by 1 base and J by 7 bases, with 14 bases of the junction left unmatched. The CDR3 spans 17 residues. This CDR3 reads CASSLVVDSGGGLEQYF. CDR3 nucleotides: TGTGCCAGCAGCTTAGTGGTCGATAGCGGGGGAGGTTTAGAGCAGTACTTC.

The V gene is TRBV10-3, the J gene TRBJ1-5, with D hard to call. The CDR3 totals 14 residues. CDR1 is ENHRY and CDR2 is SYGVKD in the germline V gene. The V end was cut by 3 bases, the J end by 5 bases, with 11 bases between. CDR3 sequence: CAISEGDGDQPQHF. Here the CDR3 DNA reads TGTGCCATCAGTGAAGGCGACGGAGATCAGCCCCAGCATTTT.

The rearrangement uses TRBV5-1 and TRBJ2-3; possible D gene TRBD2, 6 bases. This CDR3 comprises 15 residues. Trimming shortened V by 4 bases and J by 4 bases, and 16 bases separated the two germline ends. The germline V gene encodes CDR1 SGHRS and CDR2 YFSETQ. The CDR3 sequence is CASSPGWGVADTQYF. CDR3 nucleotides: TGCGCCAGCAGCCCGGGATGGGGGGTGGCAGATACGCAGTATTTT.

This chain links TRBV15 with TRBJ1-2; 9 bases align to TRBD1. Germline V gene lookup returns CDR1 LNHNV and CDR2 YYDKDF (reference sequence). V lost 0 bases and J lost 6; bases outside the gene matches: 8. The CDR3 totals 16 residues. In DNA, the CDR3 is TGTGCCACCAGCAGAGATGGACAGGGGATGAAAAATGGCTACACCTTC. This gives the protein CATSRDGQGMKNGYTF.

About this clone itself: Other DNA sequences within the sample encode an identical CDR3. The V and J genes are TRBV28 and TRBJ1-2; 10 positions agree with TRBD1. CDR3 length: 14 residues. The germline V gene has CDR1 MDHEN and CDR2 SYDVKM. With 5 bases clipped from V and 8 bases from J, the junction kept 8 bases outside the gene matches. The CDR3 coding sequence is TGTGCCAGCAGTCCGGGACAGGGGACCTACGGCTACACCTTC. It specifies CASSPGQGTYGYTF.

The chain links TRBV7-7 to TRBJ2-3, with 11 bases identical to TRBD1. Germline CDR1 and CDR2: SSHAT and FNYEAQ (reference sequence). V lost 5 bases, J lost 5 bases, and 9 bases stayed unmatched. The length of the CDR3 is 16 residues. The CDR3 spells CASSEGTGGRGDTQYF. In DNA, the CDR3 is TGTGCCAGCAGCGAAGGGACAGGGGGAAGGGGAGATACGCAGTATTTT. Complete variable domain (other parts from reference TRBV7-7 and TRBJ2-3): GAGVSQSPRYKVTKRGQDVTLRCDPISSHATLYWYQQALGQGPEFLTYFNYEAQPDKSGLPSDRFSAERPEGSISTLTIQRTEQRDSAMYRCASSEGTGGRGDTQYFGPGTRLTVL.

The gene calls are TRBV27 and TRBJ1-5; D remains ambiguous. Germline CDR1 and CDR2: MNHEY and SMNVEV (reference sequence). The CDR3 loop spans 16 amino acids. The V gene lost 1 base and the J gene lost 0 bases, with 10 bases spanning the gap. The CDR3 DNA sequence: TGTGCCAGCAGTTTATATTCCAGGAATAGCAATCAGCCCCAGCATTTT. Translating gives CASSLYSRNSNQPQHF.

This rearrangement joins TRBV5-1 to TRBJ2-2, with 8 nucleotides matching TRBD2. CDR3 size: 16 residues. CDR1 and CDR2 (germline): SGHRS, YFSETQ. Losses at the gene ends were 6 bases for V and 0 bases for J; bases not matched to a gene: 7. The CDR3 here is CASTPTAGANTGELFF. In nucleotides, the CDR3 is TGCGCCAGCACCCCTACAGCGGGGGCGAACACCGGGGAGCTGTTTTTT. Looking up the rest from reference TRBV5-1 and TRBJ2-2 gives the full variable domain: KAGVTQTPRYLIKTRGQQVTLSCSPISGHRSVSWYQQTPGQGLQFLFEYFSETQRNKGNFPGRFSGRQFSNSRSEMNVSTLELGDSALYLCASTPTAGANTGELFFGEGSRLTVL.